Sequencing of this TCR beta chain was carried out in a study of T cells after yellow fever vaccination. Across the whole study: Those fractions that held only low numbers of cells were prepared using the SMART-Seq v4 Ultra Low Input RNA kit.

This clonotype was seen more than once but under ten times. Antigen: not known. Findings of the study overall: Among primary-vaccination clones, most reappeared after the booster, at 95% to 96% for CD4 and about 90% for CD8.

5'RACE template switching generated TCR cDNA, adding a universal primer site and UMIs. TCRdb ran MiXCR on the 5' RACE reads and lists one entry per CDR3 protein. This sample has just over 250,000 distinct CDR3 sequences; over 4.5% occur once, and the top ten carry roughly 3.4%. The input for sequencing was CD4+ T cells sorted from PBMCs, taken on the day of the yellow fever booster vaccination. The source of this sequence is a man aged 18-30 years who received the YFV17D yellow fever vaccine.

The CDR3 DNA reads TGCGCCAGCAGCCAAGATTCGGAGGCGCTAGCGGGTTCCTACGAGCAGTACTTC. It yields the protein CASSQDSEALAGSYEQYF. The chain joins TRBV4-1 to TRBJ2-7; 8 nucleotides match TRBD2. Germline lookup yields CDR1 MGHRA and CDR2 YSYEKL. Trimming took 0 bases from V and 1 from J; bases not matched to a gene: 11. The CDR3 has 18 amino acids.